Listed below are T cell receptor beta chains from one sample, sequenced in a study of blood T cell repertoires in COVID-19. Assay: immunoSEQ multiplex PCR; the TCRdb copy retains only in-frame clones and omits some. The repertoire has about 160,000 clones, approximately 84% of them found once; the top ten carry 11% to 15%. The material sequenced was peripheral blood. The receptors shown here come from a woman of 80 years or more with acute or convalescent COVID-19. Each CDR3 is given with its conserved first and last residue. The D gene is left open where the match is weak. Expanded clones are given a class, and other clones once, few, many or no size at all.

clone size	V gene	J gene	CDR3 length	D gene	CDR3 DNA	CDR3 protein
once	TRBV4-1	TRBJ1-2	14	NA	TGCGCCAGCAGCCAAGATCAGGGCTTCTATGGCTACACCTTC	CASSQDQGFYGYTF
NA	TRBV29-1	TRBJ1-5	13	TRBD1	TGCAGCGTTGGACAGGGGGAGCGGGGGCCCCAGCATTTT	CSVGQGERGPQHF
NA	TRBV19	TRBJ1-5	15	NA	TGTGCCAGTAGTATAATCGCCACGGGCAATCAGCCCCAGCATTTT	CASSIIATGNQPQHF
NA	TRBV1	TRBJ1-2	16	NA	TGCACCAGCAGCCAAGATACGCGGGGGCGATCCTATGGCTACACCTTC	CTSSQDTRGRSYGYTF
NA	TRBV3-1/TRBV3-2	TRBJ2-3	17	TRBD2	TGTGCCAGCAGCCCCCCGGGACTAGCCCGTCGCACAGATACGCAGTATTTT	CASSPPGLARRTDTQYF
NA	TRBV7-8	TRBJ2-1	14	NA	TGTGCCAGCAGCCCCGGGGGGCGGGAAAATGAGCAGTTCTTC	CASSPGGRENEQFF
NA	TRBV5-1	TRBJ1-4	13	NA	TGCGCCAGCAGCTCGGACAGAAATGAAAAACTGTTTTTT	CASSSDRNEKLFF
NA	TRBV19	TRBJ1-4	14	NA	TGTGCCAGTAGTATCTCTGCAACTAATGAAAAACTGTTTTTT	CASSISATNEKLFF
NA	TRBV19	TRBJ2-7	13	TRBD1	TGTGCCAGTAGTAGACAGGGGAACGACGAGCAGTACTTC	CASSRQGNDEQYF
once	TRBV28	TRBJ2-5	18	TRBD2	TGTGCCAGCAGTTTTGGGACTAGCGGGAGTGGGGTTGGAGAGACCCAGTACTTC	CASSFGTSGSGVGETQYF
NA	TRBV6-5	TRBJ2-2	14	NA	TGTGCCAGCAGTTACCAGGGGAACACCGGGGAGCTGTTTTTT	CASSYQGNTGELFF
NA	TRBV27	TRBJ1-5	14	NA	TGTGCCAGCAGTACGAGGTCGGGCAATCAGCCCCAGCATTTT	CASSTRSGNQPQHF
once	TRBV18	TRBJ1-1	13	TRBD1	TGTGCCAGCTCACCAGGGACAGCCACTGAAGCTTTCTTT	CASSPGTATEAFF
NA	TRBV4-2	TRBJ2-1	13	TRBD2	TGTGCCAGCAGCCAAGGGGAGGGTCTCGAGCAGTTCTTC	CASSQGEGLEQFF
NA	TRBV18	TRBJ2-7	16	NA	TGTGCCAGCTCACCATTAGGGACAGCGGGTTCCTACGAGCAGTACTTC	CASSPLGTAGSYEQYF
NA	TRBV27	TRBJ1-1	15	NA	TGTGCCAGCAGTTTAGGGCGGGGGCGGAGCACTGAAGCTTTCTTT	CASSLGRGRSTEAFF
NA	TRBV18	TRBJ2-5	13	NA	TGTGCCAGCTCACCTAGACTGGAGGAGACCCAGTACTTC	CASSPRLEETQYF
NA	TRBV2	TRBJ1-5	15	NA	TGTGCCAGCAGTGGAGATCCGCCAGGGTTTCAGCCCCAGCATTTT	CASSGDPPGFQPQHF
NA	TRBV3-1/TRBV3-2	TRBJ1-3	16	NA	TGTGCCAGCAGCCGATTCGGGGGAGTACCTGGAAACACCATATATTTT	CASSRFGGVPGNTIYF
NA	TRBV28	TRBJ1-1	14	TRBD1	TGTGCCAGCATCGGGACAGTTATGAACACTGAAGCTTTCTTT	CASIGTVMNTEAFF
NA	TRBV11-2	TRBJ1-1	19	NA	TGTGCCAGCAGCTTAAGCGGTCGGGCAGGGGCCTCCATGAACACTGAAGCTTTCTTT	CASSLSGRAGASMNTEAFF
few	TRBV21-1	TRBJ1-2	11	NA	TGTGCCAGCAGCAAACGGGATGGCTACACCTTC	CASSKRDGYTF
NA	TRBV9	TRBJ2-7	13	NA	TGTGCCAGCAGCGTAGCAGGCCCCTACGAGCAGTACTTC	CASSVAGPYEQYF
NA	TRBV12-5	TRBJ2-5	14	NA	TGTGCTAGTGGTCAGGGGACAAACCAAGAGACCCAGTACTTC	CASGQGTNQETQYF
NA	TRBV28	TRBJ2-7	15	NA	TGTGCCAGCAGCCAGAGGGCTACGGGATCCTACGAGCAGTACTTC	CASSQRATGSYEQYF
few	TRBV19	TRBJ2-5	14	TRBD2	TGTGCCAGTAGCCCAGCGGGGGGGCTGGAGACCCAGTACTTC	CASSPAGGLETQYF
NA	TRBV19	TRBJ2-2	14	TRBD2	TGTGCCAGTAGCAAACTAGCGGGAACCGGGGAGCTGTTTTTT	CASSKLAGTGELFF
NA	TRBV7-3	TRBJ2-2	14	NA	TGTGCCAGCAGCTTAACACTTGGCACCGGGGAGCTGTTTTTT	CASSLTLGTGELFF
NA	TRBV19	TRBJ1-1	15	TRBD1	TGTGCCAGTAGTCCCGGGACAGGGGGTTTCACTGAAGCTTTCTTT	CASSPGTGGFTEAFF
many	TRBV18	TRBJ2-3	15	NA	TGTGCCAGCTCACCACCCGGGACTTCCGGGGATACGCAGTATTTT	CASSPPGTSGDTQYF
NA	TRBV20-1	TRBJ2-3	15	TRBD2	TGCAGTGCTAGTGGGACTAGCGGGAATACAGATACGCAGTATTTT	CSASGTSGNTDTQYF
NA	TRBV18	TRBJ2-7	14	TRBD2	TGTGCCAGCTCGCGGACTAGCGGGGTTTACGAGCAGTACTTC	CASSRTSGVYEQYF
NA	TRBV5-1	TRBJ1-6	13	NA	TGCGCCAGCTCTCAGGGATCTAATTCACCCCTCCACTTT	CASSQGSNSPLHF
once	TRBV30	TRBJ2-1	17	TRBD1	TGTGCCTGGAGTGTAACCCTAGGACAGGGGGCGAGTGATGAGCAGTTCTTC	CAWSVTLGQGASDEQFF
once	TRBV6-5	TRBJ1-1	13	NA	TGTGCCAACAAAGGTAGGGGGAAGACTGAAGCTTTCTTT	CANKGRGKTEAFF
NA	TRBV6-5	TRBJ2-7	13	TRBD2	TGTGCCAGCGGGACTAGCGGTTTCGGCGAGCAGTACTTC	CASGTSGFGEQYF
NA	TRBV24-1	TRBJ2-3	17	TRBD2	TGTGCCACCAGTGATCCCTTGGGCGGGGGTGGCACAGATACGCAGTATTTT	CATSDPLGGGGTDTQYF
NA	TRBV11-3	TRBJ1-1	14	TRBD1	TGTGCCAGCAGCTTTACAGGGGGCGTCACTGAAGCTTTCTTT	CASSFTGGVTEAFF
few	TRBV28	TRBJ1-1	14	TRBD1	TGTGCCAGCAGTGTAAGGAACAGGGGTCGTGAAGCTTTCTTT	CASSVRNRGREAFF
few	TRBV28	TRBJ1-4	14	NA	TGTGCCAGCAGTCAAGGACAGCGTTATGAAAAACTGTTTTTT	CASSQGQRYEKLFF
NA	TRBV5-1	TRBJ2-7	14	NA	TGCGCCAGCAGCGTCGGACTGGATCCCTACGAGCAGTACTTC	CASSVGLDPYEQYF
once	TRBV28	TRBJ1-5	15	TRBD1	TGTGCCAGCAGTTGGACAGGGTACGGCAATCAGCCCCAGCATTTT	CASSWTGYGNQPQHF
NA	TRBV25-1	TRBJ2-2	13	TRBD2	TGTGCCAGCAGCCGACTAGCGATCGGGGAGCTGTTTTTT	CASSRLAIGELFF
NA	TRBV29-1	TRBJ1-5	13	NA	TGCAGCGTTGAGGAGGGTTTAGGTCAGCCCCAGCATTTT	CSVEEGLGQPQHF
NA	TRBV30	TRBJ2-1	14	NA	TGTGCCTGGATTGCGCGGGGAACCTACAATGAGCAGTTCTTC	CAWIARGTYNEQFF